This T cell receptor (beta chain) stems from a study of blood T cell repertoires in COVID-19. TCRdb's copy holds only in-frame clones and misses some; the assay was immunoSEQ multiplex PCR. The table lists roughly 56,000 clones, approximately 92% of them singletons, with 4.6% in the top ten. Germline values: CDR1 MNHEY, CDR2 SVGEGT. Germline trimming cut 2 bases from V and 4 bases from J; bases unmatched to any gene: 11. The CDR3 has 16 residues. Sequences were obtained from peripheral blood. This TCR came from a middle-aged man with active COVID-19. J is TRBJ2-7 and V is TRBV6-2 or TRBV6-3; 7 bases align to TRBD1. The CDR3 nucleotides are TGTGCCAGCAGTTACGCCGGGACAGCTTTTGGGTACGAGCAGTACTTC. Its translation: CASSYAGTAFGYEQYF.